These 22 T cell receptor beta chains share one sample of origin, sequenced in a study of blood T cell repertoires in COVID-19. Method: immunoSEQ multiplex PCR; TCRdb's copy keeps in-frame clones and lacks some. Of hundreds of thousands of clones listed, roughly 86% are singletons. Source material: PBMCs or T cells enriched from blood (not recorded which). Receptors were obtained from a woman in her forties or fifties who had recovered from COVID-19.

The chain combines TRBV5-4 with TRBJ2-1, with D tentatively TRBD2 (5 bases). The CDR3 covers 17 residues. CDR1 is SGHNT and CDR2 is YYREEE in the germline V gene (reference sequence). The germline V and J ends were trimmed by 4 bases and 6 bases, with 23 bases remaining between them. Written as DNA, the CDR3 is TGTGCCAGCAGCCAAACCCCGAGAATCGCAACTAGCAATGAGCAGTTCTTC. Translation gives CASSQTPRIATSNEQFF.

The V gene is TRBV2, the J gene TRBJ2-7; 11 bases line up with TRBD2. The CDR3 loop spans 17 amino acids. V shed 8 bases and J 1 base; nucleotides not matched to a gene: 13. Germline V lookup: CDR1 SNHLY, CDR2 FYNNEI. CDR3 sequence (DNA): TGTGCCAGCGGCGGAACTAGCGGGAGCCGGGGTTCCTACGAGCAGTACTTC. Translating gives CASGGTSGSRGSYEQYF.

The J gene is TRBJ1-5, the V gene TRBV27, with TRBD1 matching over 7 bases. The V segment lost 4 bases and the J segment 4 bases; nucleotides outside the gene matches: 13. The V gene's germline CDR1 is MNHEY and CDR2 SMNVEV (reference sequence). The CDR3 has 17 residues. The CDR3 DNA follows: TGTGCCAGCAGTTCCCCCCTCCGACAGGGAGTGAATCAGCCCCAGCATTTT. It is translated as CASSSPLRQGVNQPQHF.

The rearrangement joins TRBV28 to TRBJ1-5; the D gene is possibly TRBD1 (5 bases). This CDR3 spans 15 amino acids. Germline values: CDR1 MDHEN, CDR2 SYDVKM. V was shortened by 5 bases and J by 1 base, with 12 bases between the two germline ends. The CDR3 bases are TGTGCCAGCAGTCCTAGGGGCGCGAGCAATCAGCCCCAGCATTTT. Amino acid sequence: CASSPRGASNQPQHF.

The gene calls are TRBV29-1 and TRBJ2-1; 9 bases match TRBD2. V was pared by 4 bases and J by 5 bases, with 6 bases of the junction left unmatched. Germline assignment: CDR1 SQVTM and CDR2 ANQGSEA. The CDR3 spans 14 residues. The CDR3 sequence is CSVGLTSGNNEQFF. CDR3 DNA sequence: TGCAGCGTTGGACTGACTAGCGGTAACAATGAGCAGTTCTTC.

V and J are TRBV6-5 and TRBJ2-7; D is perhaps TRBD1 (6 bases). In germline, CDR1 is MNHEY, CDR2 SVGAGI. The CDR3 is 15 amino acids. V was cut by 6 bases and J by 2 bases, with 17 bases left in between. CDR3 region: CASSPLGGPTYEQYF. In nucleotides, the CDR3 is TGTGCCAGCAGCCCCTTAGGGGGACCTACCTACGAGCAGTACTTC.

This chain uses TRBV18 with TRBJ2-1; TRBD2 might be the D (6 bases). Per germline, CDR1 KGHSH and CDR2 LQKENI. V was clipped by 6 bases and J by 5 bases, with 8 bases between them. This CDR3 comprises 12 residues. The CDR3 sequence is CASSRLDNEQFF. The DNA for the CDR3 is TGTGCCAGCTCGAGACTAGACAATGAGCAGTTCTTC.

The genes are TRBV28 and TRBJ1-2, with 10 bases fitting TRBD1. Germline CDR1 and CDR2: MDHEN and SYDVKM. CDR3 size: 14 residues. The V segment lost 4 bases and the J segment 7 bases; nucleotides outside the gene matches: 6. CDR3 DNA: TGTGCCAGCAGTTCAGGACAGGGGGTCGGTGGCTACACCTTC. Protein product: CASSSGQGVGGYTF.

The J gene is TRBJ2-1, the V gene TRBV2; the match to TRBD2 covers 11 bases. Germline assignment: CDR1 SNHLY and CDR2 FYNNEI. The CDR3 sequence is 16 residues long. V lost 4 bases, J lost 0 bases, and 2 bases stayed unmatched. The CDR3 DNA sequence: TGTGCCAGCAGTGGAGGACTAGCGGGCTCCTACAATGAGCAGTTCTTC. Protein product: CASSGGLAGSYNEQFF.

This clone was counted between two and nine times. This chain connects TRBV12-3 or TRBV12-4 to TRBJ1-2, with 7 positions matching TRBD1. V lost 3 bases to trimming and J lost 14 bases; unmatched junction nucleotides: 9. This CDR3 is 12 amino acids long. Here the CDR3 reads CASSFGWDRKTF. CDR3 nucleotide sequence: TGTGCCAGCAGTTTCGGGTGGGACAGAAAGACCTTC.

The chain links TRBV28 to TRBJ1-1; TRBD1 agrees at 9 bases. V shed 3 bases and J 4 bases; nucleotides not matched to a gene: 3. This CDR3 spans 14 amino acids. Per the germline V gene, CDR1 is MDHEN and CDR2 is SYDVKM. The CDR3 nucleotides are TGTGCCAGCAGTTTCGGGACAGGGCTCACTGAAGCTTTCTTT. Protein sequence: CASSFGTGLTEAFF.

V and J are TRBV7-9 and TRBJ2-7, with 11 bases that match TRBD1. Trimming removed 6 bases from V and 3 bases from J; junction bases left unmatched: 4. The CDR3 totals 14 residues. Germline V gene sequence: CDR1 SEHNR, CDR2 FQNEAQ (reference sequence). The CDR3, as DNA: TGTGCCAGCAGGGCCGGGACAGGGGGCTACGAGCAGTACTTC. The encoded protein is CASRAGTGGYEQYF. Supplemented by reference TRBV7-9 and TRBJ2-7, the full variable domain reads DTGVSQNPRHKITKRGQNVTFRCDPISEHNRLYWYRQTLGQGPEFLTYFQNEAQLEKSRLLSDRFSAERPKGSFSTLEIQRTEQGDSAMYLCASRAGTGGYEQYFGPGTRLTVT.

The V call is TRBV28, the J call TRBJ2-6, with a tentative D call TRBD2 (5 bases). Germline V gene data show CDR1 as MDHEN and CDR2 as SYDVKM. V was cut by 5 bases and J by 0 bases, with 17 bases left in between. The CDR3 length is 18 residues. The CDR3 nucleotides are TGTGCCAGCAGTGCGACGACGGGAAAGAGCTCTGGGGCCAACGTCCTGACTTTC. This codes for CASSATTGKSSGANVLTF.

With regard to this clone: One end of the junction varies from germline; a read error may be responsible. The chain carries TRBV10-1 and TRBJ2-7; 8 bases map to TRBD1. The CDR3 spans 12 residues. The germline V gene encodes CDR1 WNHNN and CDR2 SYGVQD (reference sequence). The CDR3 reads CASSASGGPFTF. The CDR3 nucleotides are TGCGCCAGCAGTGCTTCAGGGGGCCCTTTCACCTTC.

The CDR3 region has the DNA TGTGCCAGCAGCTTGTCTGTCTTTTTTGGGACAACAAGGAATGAAAAACTGTTTTTT. The encoded protein is CASSLSVFFGTTRNEKLFF. J is TRBJ1-4 and V is TRBV5-8, with D possibly matching TRBD1 (6 bases). Trimming pared 1 base from V and 5 bases from J, leaving 24 bases between. CDR1 is SGHTS and CDR2 is YDEGEE in the germline V gene. The CDR3 loop spans 19 amino acids.

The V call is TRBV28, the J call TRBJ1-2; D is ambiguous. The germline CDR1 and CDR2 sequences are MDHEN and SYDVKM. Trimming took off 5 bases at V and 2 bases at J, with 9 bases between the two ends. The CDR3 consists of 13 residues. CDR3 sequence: CASSRTGNYGYTF. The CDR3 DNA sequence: TGTGCCAGCAGTAGAACGGGGAACTATGGCTACACCTTC.

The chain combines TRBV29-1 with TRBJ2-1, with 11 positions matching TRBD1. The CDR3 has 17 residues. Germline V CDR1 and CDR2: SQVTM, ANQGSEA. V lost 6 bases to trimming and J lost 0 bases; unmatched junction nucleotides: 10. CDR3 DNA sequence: TGCAGCGTGGCGGACAGGGGGCATCAGAGCTCCTACAATGAGCAGTTCTTC. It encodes CSVADRGHQSSYNEQFF.

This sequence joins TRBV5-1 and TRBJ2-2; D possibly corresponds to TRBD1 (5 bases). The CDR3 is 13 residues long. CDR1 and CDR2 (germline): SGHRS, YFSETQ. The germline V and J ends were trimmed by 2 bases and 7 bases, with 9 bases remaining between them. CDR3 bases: TGCGCCAGCAGCTTTCAGGGCAACGGGGAGCTGTTTTTT. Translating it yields CASSFQGNGELFF.

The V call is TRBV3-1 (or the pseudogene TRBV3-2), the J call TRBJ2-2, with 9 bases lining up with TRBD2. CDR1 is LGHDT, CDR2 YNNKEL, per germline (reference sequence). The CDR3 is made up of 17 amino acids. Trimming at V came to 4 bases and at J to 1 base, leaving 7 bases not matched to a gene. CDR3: CASSLPSTSGNTGELFF. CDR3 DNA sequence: TGTGCCAGCAGCCTGCCGTCGACTAGCGGGAACACCGGGGAGCTGTTTTTT.

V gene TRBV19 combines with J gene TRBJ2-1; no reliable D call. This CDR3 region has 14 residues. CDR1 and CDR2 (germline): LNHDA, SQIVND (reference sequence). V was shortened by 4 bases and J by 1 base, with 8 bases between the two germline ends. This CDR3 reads CASSTSRSYNEQFF. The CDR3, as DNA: TGTGCCAGTAGTACTAGTAGATCCTACAATGAGCAGTTCTTC.

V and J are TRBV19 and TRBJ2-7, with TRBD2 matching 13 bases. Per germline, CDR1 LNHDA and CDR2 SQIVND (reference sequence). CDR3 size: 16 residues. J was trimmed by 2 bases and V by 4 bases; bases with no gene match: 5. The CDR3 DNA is TGTGCCAGTAGTACACCAGGGACTAGCGGGACCTACGAGCAGTACTTC. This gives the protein CASSTPGTSGTYEQYF.

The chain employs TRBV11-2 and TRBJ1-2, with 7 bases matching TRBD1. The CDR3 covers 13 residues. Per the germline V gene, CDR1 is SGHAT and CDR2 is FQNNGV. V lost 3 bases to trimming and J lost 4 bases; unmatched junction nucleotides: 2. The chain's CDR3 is CASSLDRRYGYTF. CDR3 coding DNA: TGTGCCAGCAGCTTGGACAGGCGCTATGGCTACACCTTC.